This T cell receptor beta chain is from a study of blood T cell repertoires in COVID-19. Study background: The study drew acute and convalescent COVID-19 samples from the United States, Italy and Spain. Sources were T cells, B-cell-depleted T cells, or PBMCs; the material itself was cDNA or gDNA.

The V and J ends lost 3 bases and 4 bases respectively, with 13 bases between them. There are 15 residues in the CDR3. CDR1 is SNHLY and CDR2 is FYNNEI in the germline V gene. Original processing methods: Reference gene primer amplification yielded estimated nucleated cell counts. Sequencing was performed with immunoSEQ multiplex PCR; in TCRdb, only in-frame clones are kept and a portion is missing. That table supplies the V and J calls and clone size; D and trimming were determined from the DNA. The data show roughly 220,000 clones, roughly 81% seen once. This TCR was sampled from a man aged 45-65 years who had recovered from COVID-19. The sequenced material came from peripheral blood. J is TRBJ1-5 and V is TRBV2; TRBD1 might be the D (6 bases). CDR3 sequence: CASSEGGAGNQPQHF. In nucleotides, the CDR3 is TGTGCCAGCAGTGAGGGGGGGGCTGGGAATCAGCCCCAGCATTTT.